Given below is one T cell receptor (beta chain) in context. Its antigen is undetermined. This may come from a read error, since a much larger clone is one base off. The CDR3 ends on some other residue instead of the conserved phenylalanine or tryptophan, so this is likely a read error. TCRdb re-called the RACE reads through MiXCR, storing one row per CDR3 protein. The sample lists about 87,000 distinct CDR3 sequences, about 8.9% seen once, with 3.6% in the top ten. Per the germline V gene, CDR1 is MNHEY and CDR2 is SVGEGT. Trimming took 6 bases from V and 2 from J, leaving 1 base between them. The CDR3 is made up of 10 amino acids. The sample is drawn from a study of human T cells and chemical hapten exposure. General observations from the study: TCRs at a frequency above 1 in 1000 stayed unchanged with DPC sensitization. Significantly greater numbers of large CDR3 similarity clusters came from expanded TCRs than from controls.

Specified time point: pre-sensitization, week 0. The treatment is: therapeutic diphenylcyclopropenone sensitization with weekly scalp DPC. This TCR derives from a woman aged 40 to 50 with alopecia areata. Some clones in this sample may be carry-over from other donors' samples. The input for sequencing was whole blood, taken in connection with sensitization to the hapten diphenylcyclopropenone (DPC). This chain connects TRBV6-2 or TRBV6-3 to TRBJ1-2; no reliable D call. The CDR3 DNA is TGTGCCAGCAGAAACTATGGCTACACCTCC. Its protein is CASRNYGYTS.